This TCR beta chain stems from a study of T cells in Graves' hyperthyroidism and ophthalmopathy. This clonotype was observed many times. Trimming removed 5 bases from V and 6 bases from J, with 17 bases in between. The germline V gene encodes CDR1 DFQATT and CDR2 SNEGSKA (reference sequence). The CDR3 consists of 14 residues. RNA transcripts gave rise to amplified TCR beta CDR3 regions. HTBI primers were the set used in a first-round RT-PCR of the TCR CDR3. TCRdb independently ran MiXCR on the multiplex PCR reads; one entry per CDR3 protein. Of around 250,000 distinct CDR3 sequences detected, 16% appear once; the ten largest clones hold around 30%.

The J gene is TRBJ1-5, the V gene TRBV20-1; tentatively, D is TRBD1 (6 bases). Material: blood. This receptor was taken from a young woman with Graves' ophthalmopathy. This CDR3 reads CSALQGIGIQPQHF. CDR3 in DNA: TGCAGTGCTCTACAGGGTATCGGCATTCAGCCCCAGCATTTT.